A single sample is the source of the 2 T cell receptor beta chains below, sequenced in a study of Ad26.COV2.S vaccination and SARS-CoV-2 variants. The sample's treatment: around 19 received Ad26.COV2.S at low or high dose, single or two shots; roughly five received placebo; per-sample allocation not given. Collection of the samples took place on day 63 after the first injection of vaccine or placebo. Clones were read by immunoSEQ multiplex PCR, and TCRdb kept only the in-frame ones, dropping some. This table holds 300,000 to 350,000 clones, around 85% found once. The source material was peripheral blood, sampled in a trial of Ad26.COV2.S vaccine versus placebo. The receptors were gathered from a person aged 18-60 years who received the Ad26.COV2.S COVID-19 vaccine or a placebo.

This clone has a handful of counts. The chain uses TRBV7-3 and TRBJ2-7; D is perhaps TRBD1 or TRBD2 (5 bases each). Germline V gene lookup returns CDR1 SGHTA and CDR2 FQGTGA. This CDR3 comprises 12 residues. V lost 9 bases, J lost 0 bases, and 9 bases lay in between. This CDR3 reads CASRGASYEQYF. The CDR3 DNA is TGTGCCAGTAGAGGGGCCTCCTACGAGCAGTACTTC.

This clone appeared a single time. In DNA, the CDR3 is TGCAGCGTGGGACACACTAATGAAAAACTGTTTTTT. Residues: CSVGHTNEKLFF. V gene TRBV29-1 combines with J gene TRBJ1-4, with a tentative D call TRBD1 (6 bases). From germline, CDR1 is SQVTM and CDR2 ANQGSEA. The CDR3 length is 12 residues. V was cut by 6 bases and J by 2 bases, with 7 bases left in between. The whole variable domain, filled in from reference TRBV29-1 and TRBJ1-4, reads SAVISQKPSRDICQRGTSLTIQCQVDSQVTMMFWYRQQPGQSLTLIATANQGSEATYESGFVIDKFPISRPNLTFSTLTVSNMSPEDSSIYLCSVGHTNEKLFFGSGTQLSVL.